The rows below give T cell receptor beta chains drawn from one sample of a study of T cell changes during pregnancy in multiple sclerosis. The method was immunoSEQ multiplex PCR; TCRdb's version includes in-frame clones alone and lacks a portion of them. The profile shows about 17,000 clones, 70% to 90% of them singletons. Sequencing used CD8+ T cells from peripheral blood mononuclear cells, obtained in the second trimester of pregnancy. These receptor sequences come from a female donor in good health, enrolled as a control in a pregnancy study. CDR3s include the opening cysteine and the closing phenylalanine or tryptophan. D genes are given only for firm matches. Where a row states a size, it is once, few, many or the class of an expanded clone; other rows omit it.

J gene: TRBJ2-1; D gene: TRBD2; clone size: NA; V gene: TRBV5-4; CDR3 DNA: TGTGCCAGCAGCTCACTAGCGGGGGGCCAACCCTACAATGAGCAGTTCTTC; CDR3 protein: CASSSLAGGQPYNEQFF
J gene: TRBJ1-6; D gene: TRBD1; clone size: NA; V gene: TRBV4-3; CDR3 DNA: TGCGCCAGCAGCCAAGATTCAGGGGGTAATTCACCCCTCCACTTT; CDR3 protein: CASSQDSGGNSPLHF
J gene: TRBJ1-1; D gene: TRBD1; clone size: NA; V gene: TRBV12-5; CDR3 DNA: TGTGCTAGTGGTTTGGGGACAGGGGAAGCTTTCTTT; CDR3 protein: CASGLGTGEAFF
J gene: TRBJ2-5; D gene: TRBD2; clone size: NA; V gene: TRBV4-3; CDR3 DNA: TGCGCCAGCAGCCAGCGGGAGGGGGCGAGGGAGACCCAGTACTTC; CDR3 protein: CASSQREGARETQYF
J gene: TRBJ1-1; D gene: NA; clone size: NA; V gene: TRBV28; CDR3 DNA: TGTGCCAGCAGTTTAACCATTGGGCTAAACACTGAAGCTTTCTTT; CDR3 protein: CASSLTIGLNTEAFF
J gene: TRBJ2-3; D gene: TRBD2; clone size: NA; V gene: TRBV15; CDR3 DNA: TGTGCCACCGCGGGTGGACTAGCGGGCACAGATACGCAGTATTTT; CDR3 protein: CATAGGLAGTDTQYF
J gene: TRBJ1-2; D gene: TRBD1; clone size: NA; V gene: TRBV6-1; CDR3 DNA: TGTGCCAGCAGTGGGCTCGACAGGGTTATTCGTGGCTACACCTTC; CDR3 protein: CASSGLDRVIRGYTF
J gene: TRBJ2-2; D gene: NA; clone size: once; V gene: TRBV6-5; CDR3 DNA: TGTGCCAGCAGTTATCAGGGTATGCGGGAGCTGTTTTTT; CDR3 protein: CASSYQGMRELFF
J gene: TRBJ2-1; D gene: TRBD1; clone size: once; V gene: TRBV6-1; CDR3 DNA: TGTGCCAGCAGTGGGACAGGGGAGTCGTACAATGAGCAGTTCTTC; CDR3 protein: CASSGTGESYNEQFF
J gene: TRBJ1-4; D gene: TRBD1; clone size: NA; V gene: TRBV6-6; CDR3 DNA: TGTGCCAGTGAGACAGGGGGGAGGGAAAAACTGTTTTTT; CDR3 protein: CASETGGREKLFF
J gene: TRBJ2-7; D gene: NA; clone size: NA; V gene: TRBV30; CDR3 DNA: TGTGCCTGGACCACGGGTGGAGAGCAGTACTTC; CDR3 protein: CAWTTGGEQYF
J gene: TRBJ1-1; D gene: NA; clone size: NA; V gene: TRBV5-6; CDR3 DNA: TGTGCCAGCAGCCCCGGAGTGAACACTGAAGCTTTCTTT; CDR3 protein: CASSPGVNTEAFF
J gene: TRBJ1-2; D gene: NA; clone size: NA; V gene: TRBV27; CDR3 DNA: TGTGCCAGCAGTCCTGGGGAGGGTTTGAATGGCTACACCTTC; CDR3 protein: CASSPGEGLNGYTF
J gene: TRBJ2-5; D gene: TRBD1; clone size: NA; V gene: TRBV11-2; CDR3 DNA: TGTGCCAGCAGCTTGGGGGACAGGGGGCAGGGGGAGACCCAGTACTTC; CDR3 protein: CASSLGDRGQGETQYF
J gene: TRBJ2-7; D gene: TRBD1; clone size: NA; V gene: TRBV4-1; CDR3 DNA: TGCGCCAGCAGCCAACCGGGACAGGCTACCAACGAGCAGTACTTC; CDR3 protein: CASSQPGQATNEQYF
J gene: TRBJ2-3; D gene: TRBD2; clone size: NA; V gene: TRBV9; CDR3 DNA: TGTGCCAGCAGCGTGAGTAGCGGGGGCGCCGATACGCAGTATTTT; CDR3 protein: CASSVSSGGADTQYF
J gene: TRBJ2-1; D gene: NA; clone size: NA; V gene: TRBV7-3; CDR3 DNA: TGTGCCAGCAGCTTAGTATCCAGGGGTGCTTCTAGCTCCTACAATGAGCAGTTCTTC; CDR3 protein: CASSLVSRGASSSYNEQFF
J gene: TRBJ1-4; D gene: TRBD1; clone size: NA; V gene: TRBV11-1; CDR3 DNA: TGTGCCAGCAGCTTAATGGCAGGGGGCCATGAAAAACTGTTTTTT; CDR3 protein: CASSLMAGGHEKLFF
J gene: TRBJ1-1; D gene: TRBD1; clone size: NA; V gene: TRBV19; CDR3 DNA: TGTGCCAGTAGCAAGCTTGACAGGGGTTGGACTGAAGCTTTCTTT; CDR3 protein: CASSKLDRGWTEAFF